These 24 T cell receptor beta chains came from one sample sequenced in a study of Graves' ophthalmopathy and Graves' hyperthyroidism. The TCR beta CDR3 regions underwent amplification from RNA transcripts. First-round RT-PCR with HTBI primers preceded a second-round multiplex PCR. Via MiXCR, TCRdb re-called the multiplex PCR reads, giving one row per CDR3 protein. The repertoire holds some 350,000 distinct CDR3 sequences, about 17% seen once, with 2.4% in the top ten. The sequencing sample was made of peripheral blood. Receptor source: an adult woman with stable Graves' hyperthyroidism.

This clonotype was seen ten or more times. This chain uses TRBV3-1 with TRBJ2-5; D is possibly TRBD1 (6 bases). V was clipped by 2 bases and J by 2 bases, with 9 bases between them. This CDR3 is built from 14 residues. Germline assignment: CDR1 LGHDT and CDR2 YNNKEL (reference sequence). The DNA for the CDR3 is TGTGCCAGCAGCCAATGGACAGCACAAGAGACCCAGTACTTC. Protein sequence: CASSQWTAQETQYF.

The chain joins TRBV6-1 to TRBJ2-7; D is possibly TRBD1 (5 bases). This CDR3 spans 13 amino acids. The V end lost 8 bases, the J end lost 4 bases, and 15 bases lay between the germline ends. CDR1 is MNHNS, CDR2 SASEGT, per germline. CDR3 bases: TGTGCCAGCCTCAGGGAAGTTGGATACGAGCAGTACTTC. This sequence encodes CASLREVGYEQYF.

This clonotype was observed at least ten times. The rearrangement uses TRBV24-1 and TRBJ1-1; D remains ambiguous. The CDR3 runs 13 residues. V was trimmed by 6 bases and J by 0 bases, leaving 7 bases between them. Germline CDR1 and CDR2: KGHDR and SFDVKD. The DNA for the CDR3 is TGTGCCACCAGTCAGGCGATGAACACTGAAGCTTTCTTT. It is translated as CATSQAMNTEAFF.

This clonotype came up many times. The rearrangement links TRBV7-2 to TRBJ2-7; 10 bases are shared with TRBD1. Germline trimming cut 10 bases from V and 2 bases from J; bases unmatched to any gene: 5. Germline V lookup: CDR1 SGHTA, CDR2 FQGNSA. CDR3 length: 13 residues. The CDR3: CATPGQGAYEQYF. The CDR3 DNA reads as TGTGCCACCCCTGGACAGGGGGCCTACGAGCAGTACTTC.

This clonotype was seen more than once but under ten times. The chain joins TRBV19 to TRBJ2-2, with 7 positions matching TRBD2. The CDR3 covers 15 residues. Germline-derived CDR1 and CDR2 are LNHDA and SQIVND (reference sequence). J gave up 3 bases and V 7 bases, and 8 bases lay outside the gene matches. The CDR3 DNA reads TGTGCCAGTATGTTGTGGGAGGGCTACACCGGGGAGCTGTTTTTT. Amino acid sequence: CASMLWEGYTGELFF.

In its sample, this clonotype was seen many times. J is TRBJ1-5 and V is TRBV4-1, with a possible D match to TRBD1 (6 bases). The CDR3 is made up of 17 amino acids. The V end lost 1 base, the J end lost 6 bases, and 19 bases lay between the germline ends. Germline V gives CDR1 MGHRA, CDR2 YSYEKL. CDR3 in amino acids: CASSQGGQGQRGQPQHF. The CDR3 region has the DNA TGCGCCAGCAGCCAAGGTGGGCAGGGGCAAAGGGGTCAGCCCCAGCATTTT.

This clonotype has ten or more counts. DNA of the CDR3: TGCGCCAGCAGCCCCCCGTGGGGATCGAGTTCCGGGGAGCTGTTTTTT. It encodes CASSPPWGSSSGELFF. The V call is TRBV5-1, the J call TRBJ2-2, with D hard to call. The CDR3 is 16 amino acids. Germline CDR1 reads SGHRS; CDR2 reads YFSETQ. Trimming stripped 4 bases from V and 6 bases from J, with 19 bases between.

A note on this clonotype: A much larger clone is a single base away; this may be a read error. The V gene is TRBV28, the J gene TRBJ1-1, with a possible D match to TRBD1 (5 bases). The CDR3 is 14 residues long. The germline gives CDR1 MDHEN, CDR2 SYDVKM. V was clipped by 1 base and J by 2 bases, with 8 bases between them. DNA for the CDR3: TGTGCCAGCAGTTTATACGGGGACAACACTGAAGCTTTCTTT. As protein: CASSLYGDNTEAFF.

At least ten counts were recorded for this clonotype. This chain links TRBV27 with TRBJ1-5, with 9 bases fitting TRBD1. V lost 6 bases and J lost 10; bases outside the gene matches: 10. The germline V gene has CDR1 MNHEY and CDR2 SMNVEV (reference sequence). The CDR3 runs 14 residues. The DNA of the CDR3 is TGTGCCAGCAGCATCACAGGGGGCATTGATCCCCAGCATTTT. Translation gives CASSITGGIDPQHF.

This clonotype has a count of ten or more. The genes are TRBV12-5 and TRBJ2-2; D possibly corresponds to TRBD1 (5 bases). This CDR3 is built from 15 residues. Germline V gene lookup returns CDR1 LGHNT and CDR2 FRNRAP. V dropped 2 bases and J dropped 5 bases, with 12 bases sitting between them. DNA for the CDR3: TGTGCTAGTGGTTTGATGCAGGGTGGTACCGGGGAGCTGTTTTTT. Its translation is CASGLMQGGTGELFF.

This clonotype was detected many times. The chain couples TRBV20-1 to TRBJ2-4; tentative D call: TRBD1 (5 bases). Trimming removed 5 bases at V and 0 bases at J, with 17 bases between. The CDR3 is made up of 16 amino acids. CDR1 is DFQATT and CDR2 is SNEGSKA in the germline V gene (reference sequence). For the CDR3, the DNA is TGCAGTGCTCAACTTACAGGTCTGCTAGCCAAAAACATTCAGTACTTC. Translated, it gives CSAQLTGLLAKNIQYF.

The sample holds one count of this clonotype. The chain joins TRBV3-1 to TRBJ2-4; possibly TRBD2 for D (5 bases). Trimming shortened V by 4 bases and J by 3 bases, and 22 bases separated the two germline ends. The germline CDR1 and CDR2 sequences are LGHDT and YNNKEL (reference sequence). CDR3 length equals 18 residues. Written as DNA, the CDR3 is TGTGCCAGCAGCCCCCGGCGGGTGGAGGTAAACGGCAAAAACATTCAGTACTTC. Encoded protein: CASSPRRVEVNGKNIQYF. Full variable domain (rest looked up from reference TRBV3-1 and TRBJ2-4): DTAVSQTPKYLVTQMGNDKSIKCEQNLGHDTMYWYKQDSKKFLKIMFSYNNKELIINETVPNRFSPKSPDKAHLNLHINSLELGDSAVYFCASSPRRVEVNGKNIQYFGAGTRLSVL.

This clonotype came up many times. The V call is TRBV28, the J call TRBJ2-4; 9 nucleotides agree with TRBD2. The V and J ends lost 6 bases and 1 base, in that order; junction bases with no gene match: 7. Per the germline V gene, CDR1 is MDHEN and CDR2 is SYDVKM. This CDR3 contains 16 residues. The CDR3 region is CASRRGLAWAKNIQYF. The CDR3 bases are TGTGCCAGCAGACGCGGACTAGCGTGGGCCAAAAACATTCAGTACTTC.

The CDR3 loop reads CSARDPLGQGEHYGYTF. The CDR3 bases are TGCAGTGCTAGAGATCCCTTAGGACAGGGTGAACACTATGGCTACACCTTC. J is TRBJ1-2 and V is TRBV20-1, with 8 positions matching TRBD1. The germline gives CDR1 DFQATT, CDR2 SNEGSKA (reference sequence). The CDR3 has 17 residues. The J segment lost 3 bases and the V segment lost 0 bases, leaving 12 bases of the junction unmatched.

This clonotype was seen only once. The chain's CDR3 is CASSAETGGYGYTF. CDR3 coding DNA: TGTGCCAGCAGTGCGGAGACAGGGGGTTATGGCTACACCTTC. The chain links TRBV27 to TRBJ1-2, with TRBD1 matching 9 bases. Looked up from germline, CDR1 is MNHEY and CDR2 is SMNVEV (reference sequence). The CDR3 length is 14 residues. Unmatched junction bases numbered 6, after V lost 5 bases and J lost 5 bases.

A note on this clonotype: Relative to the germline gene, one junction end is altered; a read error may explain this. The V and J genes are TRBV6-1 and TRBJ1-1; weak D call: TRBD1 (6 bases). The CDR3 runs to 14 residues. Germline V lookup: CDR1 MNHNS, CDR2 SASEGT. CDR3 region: CASKPGAAYTDAFF. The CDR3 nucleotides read TGTGCCAGCAAGCCAGGGGCTGCCTACACTGATGCTTTCTTT.

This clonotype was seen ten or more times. The CDR3 DNA sequence: TGTGCCAGCAGTGAATGGTTTGTCTCTGAGGATGGCTACACCTTC. Protein: CASSEWFVSEDGYTF. The V and J genes are TRBV25-1 and TRBJ1-2; no clear D gene. The CDR3 extends over 15 amino acids. Trimming removed 1 base from V and 6 bases from J, with 15 bases in between. Germline CDR1 MGHDK, CDR2 SYGVNS.

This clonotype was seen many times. The CDR3 coding sequence is TGTGCCAGCAGTTTCGGGAATACAGGGGGGTATCAGCCCCAGCATTTT. Encoded protein: CASSFGNTGGYQPQHF. V and J are TRBV28 and TRBJ1-5; 8 bases match TRBD1. V gave up 3 bases and J gave up 5 bases; unmatched junction bases: 9. CDR1 is MDHEN, CDR2 SYDVKM, per germline. The CDR3 runs 16 residues.

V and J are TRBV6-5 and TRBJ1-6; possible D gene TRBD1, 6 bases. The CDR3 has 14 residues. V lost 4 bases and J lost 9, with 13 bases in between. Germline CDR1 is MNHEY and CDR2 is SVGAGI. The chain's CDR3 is CASSFRPRGSPLHF. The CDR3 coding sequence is TGTGCCAGCAGTTTTAGGCCCAGGGGTTCACCCCTCCACTTT.

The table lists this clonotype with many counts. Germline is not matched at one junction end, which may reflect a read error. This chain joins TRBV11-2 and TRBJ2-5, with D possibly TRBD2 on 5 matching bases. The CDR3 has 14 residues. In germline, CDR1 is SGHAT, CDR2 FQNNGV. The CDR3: CASSLMTTQESQYF. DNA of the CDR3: TGTGCCAGCAGCTTAATGACTACTCAAGAGAGCCAGTACTTC.

CDR3 coding DNA: TGTGCCAGCAGCTCCGAAAGCTCCTACGAGCAGTACTTC. Amino acid sequence: CASSSESSYEQYF. This chain links TRBV13 with TRBJ2-7; D unresolved. Trimming removed 4 bases at V and 0 bases at J, with 7 bases between. CDR3 size: 13 residues. Germline CDR1 and CDR2: PRHDT and FYEKMQ (reference sequence).

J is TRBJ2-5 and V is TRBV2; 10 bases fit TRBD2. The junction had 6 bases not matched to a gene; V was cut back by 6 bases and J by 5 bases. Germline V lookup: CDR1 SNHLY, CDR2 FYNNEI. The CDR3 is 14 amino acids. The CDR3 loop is CASRTAGGWETQYF. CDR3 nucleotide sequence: TGTGCCAGCAGAACAGCGGGAGGGTGGGAGACCCAGTACTTC. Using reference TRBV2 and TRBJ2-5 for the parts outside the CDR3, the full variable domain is EPEVTQTPSHQVTQMGQEVILRCVPISNHLYFYWYRQILGQKVEFLVSFYNNEISEKSEIFDDQFSVERPDGSNFTLKIRSTKLEDSAMYFCASRTAGGWETQYFGPGTRLLVL.

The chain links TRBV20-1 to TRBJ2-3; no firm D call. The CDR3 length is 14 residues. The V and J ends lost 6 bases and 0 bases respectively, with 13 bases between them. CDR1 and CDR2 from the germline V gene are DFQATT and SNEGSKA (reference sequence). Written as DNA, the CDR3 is TGCAGTGCGTCGACTCTGGCTAGCACAGATACGCAGTATTTT. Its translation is CSASTLASTDTQYF.

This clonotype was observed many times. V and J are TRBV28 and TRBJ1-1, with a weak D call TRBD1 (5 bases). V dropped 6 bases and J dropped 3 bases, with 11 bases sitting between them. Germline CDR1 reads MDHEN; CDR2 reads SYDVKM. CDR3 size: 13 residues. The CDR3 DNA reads TGTGCCAGCAGACGCAGGGTTTACACTGAAGCTTTCTTT. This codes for CASRRRVYTEAFF.